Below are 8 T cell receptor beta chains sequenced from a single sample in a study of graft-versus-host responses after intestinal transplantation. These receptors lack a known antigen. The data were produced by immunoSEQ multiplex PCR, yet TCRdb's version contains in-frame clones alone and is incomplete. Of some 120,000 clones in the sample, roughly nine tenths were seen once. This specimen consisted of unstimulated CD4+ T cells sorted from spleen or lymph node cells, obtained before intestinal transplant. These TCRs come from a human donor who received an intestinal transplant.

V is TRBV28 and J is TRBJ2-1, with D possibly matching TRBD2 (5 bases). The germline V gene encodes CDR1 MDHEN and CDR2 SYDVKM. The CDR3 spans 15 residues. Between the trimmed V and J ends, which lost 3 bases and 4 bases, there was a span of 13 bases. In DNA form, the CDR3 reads TGTGCCAGCAGTTTCAGCAGCGGAGGATACAATGAGCAGTTCTTC. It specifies CASSFSSGGYNEQFF.

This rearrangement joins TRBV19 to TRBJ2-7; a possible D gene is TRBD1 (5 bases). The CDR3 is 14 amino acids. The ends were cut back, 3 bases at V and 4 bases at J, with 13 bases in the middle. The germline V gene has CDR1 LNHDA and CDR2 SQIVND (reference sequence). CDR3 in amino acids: CASSINRYGYEQYF. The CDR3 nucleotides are TGTGCCAGTAGTATTAACAGGTACGGGTACGAGCAGTACTTC.

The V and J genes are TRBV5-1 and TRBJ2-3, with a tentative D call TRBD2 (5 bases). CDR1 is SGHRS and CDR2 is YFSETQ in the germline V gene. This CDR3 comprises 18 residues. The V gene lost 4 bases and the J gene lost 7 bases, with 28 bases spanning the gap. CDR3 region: CASSPQVGGTPGLNTQYF. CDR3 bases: TGCGCCAGCAGCCCCCAGGTAGGAGGAACCCCCGGATTAAATACGCAGTATTTT. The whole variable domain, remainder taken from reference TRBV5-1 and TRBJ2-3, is KAGVTQTPRYLIKTRGQQVTLSCSPISGHRSVSWYQQTPGQGLQFLFEYFSETQRNKGNFPGRFSGRQFSNSRSEMNVSTLELGDSALYLCASSPQVGGTPGLNTQYFGPGTRLTVL.

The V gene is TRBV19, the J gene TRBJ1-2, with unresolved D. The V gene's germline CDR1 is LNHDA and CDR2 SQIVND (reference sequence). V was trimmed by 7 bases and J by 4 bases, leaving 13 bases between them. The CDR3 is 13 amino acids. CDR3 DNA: TGTGCCAGTACCAATGGCCCGGGCTATGGCTACACCTTC. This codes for CASTNGPGYGYTF.

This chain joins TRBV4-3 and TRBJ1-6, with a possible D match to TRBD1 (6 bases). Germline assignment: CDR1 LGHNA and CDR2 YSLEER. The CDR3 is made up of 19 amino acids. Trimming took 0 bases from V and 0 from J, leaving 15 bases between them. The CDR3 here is CASSQDRDTESSYNSPLHF. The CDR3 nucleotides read TGCGCCAGCAGCCAAGATCGGGACACCGAGAGCTCCTATAATTCACCCCTCCACTTT.

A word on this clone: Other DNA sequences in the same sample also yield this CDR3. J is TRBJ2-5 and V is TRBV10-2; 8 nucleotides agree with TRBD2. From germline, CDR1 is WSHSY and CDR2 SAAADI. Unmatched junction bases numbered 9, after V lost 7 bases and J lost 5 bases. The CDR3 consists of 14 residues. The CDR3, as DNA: TGCGCCAGCAATACTGGCGGGGGGAGGGAGACCCAGTACTTC. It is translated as CASNTGGGRETQYF.

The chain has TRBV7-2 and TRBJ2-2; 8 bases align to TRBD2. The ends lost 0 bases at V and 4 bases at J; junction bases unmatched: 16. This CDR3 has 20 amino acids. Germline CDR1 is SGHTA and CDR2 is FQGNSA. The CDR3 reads CASSLARIGSGASFTGELFF. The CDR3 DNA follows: TGTGCCAGCAGCTTAGCGCGGATAGGTAGCGGGGCCTCCTTCACCGGGGAGCTGTTTTTT.

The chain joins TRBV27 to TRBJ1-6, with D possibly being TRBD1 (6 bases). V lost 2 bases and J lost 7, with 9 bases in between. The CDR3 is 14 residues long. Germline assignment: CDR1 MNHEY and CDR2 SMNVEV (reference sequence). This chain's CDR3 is CASSLRQGNSPLHF. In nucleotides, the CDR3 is TGTGCCAGCAGTTTAAGGCAGGGGAATTCACCCCTCCACTTT.